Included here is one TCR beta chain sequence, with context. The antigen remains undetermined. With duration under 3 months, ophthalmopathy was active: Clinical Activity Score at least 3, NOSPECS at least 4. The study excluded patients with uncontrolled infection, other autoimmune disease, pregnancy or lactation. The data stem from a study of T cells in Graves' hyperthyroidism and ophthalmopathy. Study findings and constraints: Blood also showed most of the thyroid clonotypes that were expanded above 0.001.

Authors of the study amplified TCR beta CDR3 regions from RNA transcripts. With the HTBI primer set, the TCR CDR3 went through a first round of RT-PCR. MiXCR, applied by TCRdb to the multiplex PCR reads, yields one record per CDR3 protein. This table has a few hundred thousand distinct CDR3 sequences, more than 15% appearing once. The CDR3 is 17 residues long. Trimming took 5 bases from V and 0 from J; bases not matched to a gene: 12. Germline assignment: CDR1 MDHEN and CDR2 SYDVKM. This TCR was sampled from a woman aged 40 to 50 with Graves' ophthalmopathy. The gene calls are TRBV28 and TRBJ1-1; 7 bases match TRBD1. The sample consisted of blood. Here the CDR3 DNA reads TGTGCCAGCAGTCCCCGGGACAGAGCCTCCATGAACACTGAAGCTTTCTTT. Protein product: CASSPRDRASMNTEAFF. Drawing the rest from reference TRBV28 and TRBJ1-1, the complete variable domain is DVKVTQSSRYLVKRTGEKVFLECVQDMDHENMFWYRQDPGLGLRLIYFSYDVKMKEKGDIPEGYSVSREKKERFSLILESASTNQTSMYLCASSPRDRASMNTEAFFGQGTRLTVV.